A selection of T cell receptor beta chains follows, all from one sample in a study of shared clonotypes between healthy human individuals. Only in-frame clones appear in the TCRdb table, and some are missing; sequencing was by immunoSEQ multiplex PCR. Here the sample spans under 2,500,000 clones, more than 90% being singletons. What was sequenced was naive CD4+ T cells sorted from blood. These receptors were obtained from a man between 18 and 35 years old in good health. Both conserved end residues are part of each CDR3. The order of the fields is clone size, V gene, D gene, J gene, CDR3 DNA, CDR3 protein. A D gene is named only where the DNA matches it firmly. Rows may omit the clone size; those that give it use once, few, many or a size class.

size: NA
V: TRBV7-2
D: NA
J: TRBJ2-1
DNA: TGTGCCAGCAGCTTTCTAGCGAATGAGCAGTTCTTC
CDR3: CASSFLANEQFF

size: NA
V: TRBV5-5
D: TRBD1
J: TRBJ1-2
DNA: TGTGCCAGCAGCCCTGGGACAGGGGGTAACTATGGCTACACCTTC
CDR3: CASSPGTGGNYGYTF

size: NA
V: TRBV18
D: NA
J: TRBJ1-2
DNA: TGTGCCAGCTCACCACCTACGACTGCAAACTATGGCTACACCTTC
CDR3: CASSPPTTANYGYTF

size: NA
V: TRBV21-1
D: NA
J: TRBJ2-7
DNA: TGTGCCAGCAGCCCAAATCCGGGACAGGGGACTGTCGAGCAGTACTTC
CDR3: CASSPNPGQGTVEQYF

size: NA
V: TRBV5-4
D: NA
J: TRBJ2-5
DNA: TGTGCCAGCAGCCTTCGGGGAGCCCAAGAGACCCAGTACTTC
CDR3: CASSLRGAQETQYF

size: NA
V: TRBV2
D: NA
J: TRBJ1-2
DNA: TGTGCCAGCAGTGAATGGGACTATGGCTACACCTTC
CDR3: CASSEWDYGYTF

size: NA
V: TRBV10-3
D: TRBD2
J: TRBJ2-1
DNA: TGTGCCATCAGTGGACTAGCGGGGGACTCCTACAATGAGCAGTTCTTC
CDR3: CAISGLAGDSYNEQFF

size: NA
V: TRBV7-3
D: NA
J: TRBJ1-6
DNA: TGTGCCAGCAGCCTACAGGGTTATAATTCACCCCTCCACTTT
CDR3: CASSLQGYNSPLHF

size: NA
V: TRBV6-5
D: NA
J: TRBJ1-2
DNA: TGTGCCAGCAGTTACCTCGGGACAACGATTAACTATGGCTACACCTTC
CDR3: CASSYLGTTINYGYTF

size: NA
V: TRBV18
D: NA
J: TRBJ1-6
DNA: TGTGCCAGCTCACCATTATCGGCTGCCACAAGCTCCTATAATTCACCCCTCCACTTT
CDR3: CASSPLSAATSSYNSPLHF

size: NA
V: TRBV7-2
D: NA
J: TRBJ1-1
DNA: TGTGCCAGCAGCTTACCCCAGAACACTGAAGCTTTCTTT
CDR3: CASSLPQNTEAFF

size: NA
V: TRBV2
D: NA
J: TRBJ2-5
DNA: TGTGCCAGCAGTGCGGAACTCGCTGCTAGGAAGACCCAGTACTTC
CDR3: CASSAELAARKTQYF

size: NA
V: TRBV7-2
D: TRBD2
J: TRBJ2-1
DNA: TGTGCCAGCAGCTTAGTGAGGCTAGCGGGAGCCAATGAGCAGTTCTTC
CDR3: CASSLVRLAGANEQFF

size: NA
V: TRBV6-5
D: NA
J: TRBJ1-2
DNA: TGTGCCAGCAGTTACCCTCGGACGGGCCGGGGCTACACCTTC
CDR3: CASSYPRTGRGYTF

size: NA
V: TRBV25-1
D: TRBD2
J: TRBJ2-7
DNA: TGTGCCAGCAGTGACCAAGCGGGAGGGCCTCACGAGCAGTACTTC
CDR3: CASSDQAGGPHEQYF

size: NA
V: TRBV15
D: TRBD1
J: TRBJ1-2
DNA: TGTGCCACCAGCTGGGACAGGGAGGCCTATGGCTACACCTTC
CDR3: CATSWDREAYGYTF

size: NA
V: TRBV19
D: TRBD1
J: TRBJ1-1
DNA: TGTGCCGGAAAGGACAGGGGTATGGTCATGAACACTGAAGCTTTCTTT
CDR3: CAGKDRGMVMNTEAFF

size: NA
V: TRBV18
D: NA
J: TRBJ2-3
DNA: TGTGCCAGCTCACCCGGGACTGGAGATACGCAGTATTTT
CDR3: CASSPGTGDTQYF

size: NA
V: TRBV28
D: NA
J: TRBJ2-2
DNA: TGTGCCAGCACTCCCCCTTCTAGGGGGAGCACCGGGGAGCTGTTTTTT
CDR3: CASTPPSRGSTGELFF

size: few
V: TRBV7-6
D: NA
J: TRBJ2-2
DNA: TGTGCCAGCAGCTTACCCCCAGGGCCGAACACCGGGGAGCTGTTTTTT
CDR3: CASSLPPGPNTGELFF

size: once
V: TRBV5-1
D: NA
J: TRBJ1-1
DNA: TGCGCCAGCAGCTTGGCCTCGGACAGGAACACTGAAGCTTTCTTT
CDR3: CASSLASDRNTEAFF

size: NA
V: TRBV2
D: NA
J: TRBJ2-1
DNA: TGTGCCAGCAGGACTTCCCACAACGCCTACAATGAGCAGTTCTTC
CDR3: CASRTSHNAYNEQFF

size: NA
V: TRBV6-1
D: NA
J: TRBJ2-3
DNA: TGTGCCATCAGGGGGGAGCTTGGCACAGATACGCAGTATTTT
CDR3: CAIRGELGTDTQYF